One sample yielded the 10 T cell receptor beta chains listed below, sequenced in a study of spatial heterogeneity in lung cancer. Time point reported: sample taken at primary tumor resection. These receptors have no known antigen. The study's findings and limits: Counts of expanded intratumoral alpha and beta TCRs tracked tumor mutation counts.

From the 5' RACE reads, TCRdb called clonotypes with MiXCR, one entry per CDR3 protein. The sample has about 6,000 distinct CDR3 sequences, roughly a tenth seen once. Specimen: lung tumor tissue, collected at surgery. The receptor source for this set is a female donor with early-stage non-small cell lung cancer.

This clonotype has a count of ten or more. The chain combines TRBV24-1 with TRBJ2-7; D call uncertain. Trimming took 5 bases from V and 2 from J, leaving 9 bases between them. Germline V gene lookup returns CDR1 KGHDR and CDR2 SFDVKD. The CDR3 totals 13 residues. CDR3 protein: CATSGGPAYEQYF. The DNA for the CDR3 is TGTGCCACCAGTGGCGGCCCCGCCTACGAGCAGTACTTC.

The chain combines TRBV6-5 with TRBJ1-2, with D possibly TRBD1 on 6 matching bases. This CDR3 region has 15 residues. Germline V lookup: CDR1 MNHEY, CDR2 SVGAGI. The V gene lost 5 bases and the J gene lost 0 bases, with 13 bases spanning the gap. CDR3 DNA: TGTGCCAGCAGTCGGACAGACCGAACTAACTATGGCTACACCTTC. This translates into CASSRTDRTNYGYTF.

This clonotype was observed many times. The V and J genes are TRBV6-6 and TRBJ2-2, with 7 bases lining up with TRBD1. The CDR3 runs to 14 residues. V gave up 10 bases and J gave up 4 bases; unmatched junction bases: 9. CDR1 and CDR2 (germline): MNHNY, SVGAGI (reference sequence). The CDR3 region has the DNA TGTGCCACCCGGGACAGCCTAGTCACCGGGGAGCTGTTTTTT. Its translation is CATRDSLVTGELFF.

The rearrangement joins TRBV6-6 to TRBJ2-3; perhaps TRBD2 as D (6 bases). CDR1 and CDR2 (germline): MNHNY, SVGAGI (reference sequence). The V end lost 11 bases, the J end lost 5 bases, and 17 bases lay between the germline ends. The CDR3 runs 13 residues. In DNA form, the CDR3 reads TGTGCCGGGACGGAGGGGCGGGGAGATACGCAGTATTTT. Protein product: CAGTEGRGDTQYF.

This clonotype was seen a handful of times. The chain links TRBV7-2 to TRBJ1-1, with 7 bases matching TRBD1. With V trimmed by 6 bases and J by 5 bases, 6 bases remained unmatched. The length of the CDR3 is 13 residues. The germline gives CDR1 SGHTA, CDR2 FQGNSA. CDR3 bases: TGTGCCAGCAGTGGACAGGCGGGGACTGAAGCTTTCTTT. It encodes CASSGQAGTEAFF.

This clonotype was seen repeatedly, ten times or more. The chain couples TRBV5-1 to TRBJ1-1; D ambiguous. Trimming removed 0 bases from V and 1 base from J, with 7 bases in between. From germline, CDR1 is SGHRS and CDR2 YFSETQ. This CDR3 region has 14 residues. The CDR3 protein is CASSLGSGNTEAFF. DNA for the CDR3: TGCGCCAGCAGCTTGGGGTCAGGGAACACTGAAGCTTTCTTT.

CDR3 nucleotide sequence: TGTGCCAGCATCGTAGGACGTGGCTACACCTTC. Amino acids: CASIVGRGYTF. The chain carries TRBV25-1 and TRBJ1-2, with no clear D. This CDR3 is 11 amino acids long. Germline V lookup: CDR1 MGHDK, CDR2 SYGVNS. The V end was cut by 7 bases, the J end by 7 bases, with 10 bases between.

This clonotype was recorded many times. This chain joins TRBV7-2 and TRBJ2-1; perhaps TRBD2 as D (6 bases). Trimming stripped 7 bases from V and 7 bases from J, with 20 bases between. Germline lookup yields CDR1 SGHTA and CDR2 FQGNSA. The CDR3 runs 15 residues. This chain's CDR3 is CASIRGKGGVNEQFF. CDR3 DNA sequence: TGTGCCAGCATCCGAGGTAAAGGAGGGGTAAATGAGCAGTTCTTC.

This clonotype has ten or more counts. The chain has TRBV5-4 and TRBJ2-7, with no clear D. V gave up 1 base and J gave up 2 bases, with 10 bases separating them. The CDR3 loop spans 14 amino acids. The germline CDR1 and CDR2 sequences are SGHNT and YYREEE (reference sequence). CDR3 sequence (DNA): TGTGCCAGCAGCTTGATAACTCCTCCCTACGAGCAGTACTTC. Protein product: CASSLITPPYEQYF.

This clonotype was counted a few times. The chain combines TRBV11-3 with TRBJ1-1; D remains unclear. This CDR3 contains 13 residues. The germline V gene has CDR1 SGHNT and CDR2 YENEEA. V lost 3 bases and J lost 3, with 8 bases in between. This CDR3 reads CASSLHWDTEAFF. DNA for the CDR3: TGTGCCAGCAGCTTGCACTGGGACACTGAAGCTTTCTTT.